This T cell receptor (beta chain) came from a study of radiotherapy plus CTLA-4 blockade in lung cancer. Chemo-refractory metastatic non-small-cell lung cancer patients received focal radiation with ipilimumab CTLA-4 blockade. The study's findings and limits: Peripheral blood showed expansion of tumor-derived TCR clones after radiotherapy and ipilimumab.

This clone was picked up one time. Antigen unknown. Sequenced by immunoSEQ multiplex PCR; TCRdb stores in-frame clones only, minus some. The repertoire holds about 47,000 clones, with roughly three quarters as singletons. This TCR was recovered from a human donor with non-small cell lung cancer who had stable disease on radiotherapy plus ipilimumab. Sample: peripheral blood, taken from a patient treated with radiotherapy plus ipilimumab.

In nucleotides, the CDR3 is TGTGCCAGTAGTATCATTCTAGCGGGGGGTCGCAACACCGGGGAGCTGTTTTTT. Protein sequence: CASSIILAGGRNTGELFF. The rearrangement uses TRBV19 and TRBJ2-2, with 11 nucleotides matching TRBD2. After removal of 3 bases from V and 2 bases from J, the junction contained 8 bases not matched to a gene. The CDR3 is 18 residues long. In germline, CDR1 is LNHDA, CDR2 SQIVND (reference sequence).